The TCR beta chain under discussion was sequenced for a study of cytomegalovirus exposure and HLA in healthy donors. Turning to this clone: Its antigen remains unidentified.

The CDR3 has 13 amino acids. Germline V gives CDR1 MNHEY, CDR2 SVGAGI. Between the trimmed V and J ends, which lost 10 bases and 0 bases, there was a span of 10 bases. Sequencing used immunoSEQ multiplex PCR; TCRdb keeps in-frame clones, though not all of them. The sample lists about 160,000 clones, around nine tenths occurring once. General observations from the study: High sensitivity and specificity were reportedly achieved when the classifier diagnosed cytomegalovirus status. There were 160 or so TCR beta chains listed as cytomegalovirus-associated.

Sequencing used PBMCs. The rearrangement joins TRBV6-5 to TRBJ2-1, with D possibly TRBD1 on 6 matching bases. The receptor's source is a young man in good health and CMV-seropositive. This CDR3 is CATGQSSYNEQFF. In nucleotides, the CDR3 is TGTGCCACTGGACAGAGCTCCTACAATGAGCAGTTCTTC.